This T cell receptor beta chain is from a study of blood T cell repertoires in COVID-19. Turning to the study itself: The United States, Italy and Spain were the sources of the acute and convalescent COVID-19 samples.

This table comes from immunoSEQ multiplex PCR, and its TCRdb copy is limited to in-frame clones, with some not included. The sample records 300,000 to 350,000 clones, 75% to 95% being singletons. The CDR3 has 14 amino acids. In germline, CDR1 is SNHLY, CDR2 FYNNEI. J gave up 5 bases and V 6 bases, and 8 bases lay outside the gene matches. Seattle-derived patients entered the study during active infection and were followed longitudinally. The sequence was obtained from a woman in her 30s with COVID-19, enrolled during active disease. The J gene is TRBJ1-1, the V gene TRBV2; 8 nucleotides agree with TRBD1. The sample consisted of peripheral blood. The CDR3 nucleotides read TGTGCCAGCAGGGAACGGACAGGGAAGACTGAAGCTTTCTTT. Translation gives CASRERTGKTEAFF.